The sequence of this TCR beta chain was determined in a study of CD8 T cells in Susac syndrome. Sequencing of TCR beta was performed on blood CD8+ and CD4+ T cells. An amount of RNA that ranged from roughly 0.45 to 1 ug was reverse transcribed with random hexamers. An immunoSEQ multiplex PCR amplified TCR beta CDR3 over 54 Vbeta and 13 Jbeta. TCRdb re-derived calls from the immunoSEQ multiplex PCR reads in MiXCR, one entry per CDR3 protein. The sample has around 150,000 distinct CDR3 sequences; 93% are singletons. V was pared by 0 bases and J by 3 bases, with 5 bases between. The CDR3 has 14 amino acids. From germline, CDR1 is LGHDT and CDR2 YNNKEL (reference sequence).

Sequencing was carried out using CD4+ T cells from PBMCs. The V gene is TRBV3-1, the J gene TRBJ1-4; no definite D call. The clonotype originates from a human donor in good health. CDR3 sequence reads: CASSQEVANEKLFF. In DNA, the CDR3 is TGTGCCAGCAGCCAAGAGGTGGCTAATGAAAAACTGTTTTTT.